A single sample is the source of the 26 T cell receptor beta chains below, sequenced in a study of blood T cell repertoires in COVID-19. Some clones are missing from TCRdb's copy, which holds only in-frame ones; the method was immunoSEQ multiplex PCR. This table has about 220,000 clones, roughly nine tenths appearing once. The sample taken for sequencing was PBMCs or T cells enriched from blood (not recorded which). Every receptor here comes from a woman in her thirties who had recovered from COVID-19.

The chain recombines TRBV14 with TRBJ1-2, with a tentative D call TRBD1 (5 bases). CDR1 and CDR2 (germline): SGHDN, FVKESK. With 0 bases removed from V and 7 bases from J, the gap between germline ends came to 15 bases. CDR3 length equals 15 residues. The CDR3 nucleotides read TGTGCCAGCAGCCAAGACCTCCCCCAGGGACTTGGCTACACCTTC. It codes for CASSQDLPQGLGYTF.

The V call is TRBV27, the J call TRBJ2-2; D uncertain. This CDR3 spans 16 amino acids. V lost 1 base and J 4 bases, leaving 13 bases between the germline ends. The germline CDR1 and CDR2 sequences are MNHEY and SMNVEV (reference sequence). The CDR3 reads CASSLLGRSSTGELFF. CDR3 bases: TGTGCCAGCAGTTTATTGGGCAGATCGTCCACCGGGGAGCTGTTTTTT.

This clone was recorded once. This chain uses TRBV27 with TRBJ2-2, with 7 bases that match TRBD1. V was clipped by 7 bases and J by 4 bases; unmatched bases: 12. The CDR3 length is 16 residues. Germline CDR1 MNHEY, CDR2 SMNVEV (reference sequence). The CDR3 sequence: CASTLTGTEATGELFF. Written as DNA, the CDR3 is TGTGCCAGCACTCTAACCGGGACAGAAGCCACCGGGGAGCTGTTTTTT.

The V and J genes are TRBV7-2 and TRBJ2-2; TRBD2 matches at 7 bases. Germline V gene sequence: CDR1 SGHTA, CDR2 FQGNSA. The CDR3 has 15 amino acids. The V and J ends lost 2 bases and 4 bases, in that order; junction bases with no gene match: 4. CDR3: CASSLLLAGTGELFF. CDR3 DNA: TGTGCCAGCAGCTTATTGTTAGCGGGCACCGGGGAGCTGTTTTTT.

The chain couples TRBV9 to TRBJ2-3; TRBD2 matches 10 bases. The ends lost 0 bases at V and 2 bases at J; junction bases unmatched: 9. The length of the CDR3 is 18 residues. Per germline, CDR1 SGDLS and CDR2 YYNGEE. Here the CDR3 reads CASSVENTSGGDTDTQYF. CDR3 in DNA: TGTGCCAGCAGCGTAGAAAATACGAGCGGGGGGGACACAGATACGCAGTATTTT.

The chain joins TRBV7-2 to TRBJ2-3; 12 nucleotides line up with TRBD2. The CDR3 has 14 residues. Germline CDR1 is SGHTA and CDR2 is FQGNSA. J lost 6 bases, V lost 4 bases, and 2 bases had no gene match. As DNA, the CDR3 is TGTGCCAGCAGCTCCGGACTAGCGGGGGATACGCAGTATTTT. Translated, it gives CASSSGLAGDTQYF.

With regard to this clone: Other DNA sequences of this sample code for an identical CDR3. The chain couples TRBV7-8 to TRBJ1-1, with D hard to call. CDR1 is SGHVS and CDR2 is FQNEAQ in the germline V gene. The CDR3 extends over 13 amino acids. Between the trimmed V and J ends, which lost 1 base and 1 base, there was a span of 4 bases. In DNA form, the CDR3 reads TGTGCCAGCAGCTTAGACAGGAACACTGAAGCTTTCTTT. Residues: CASSLDRNTEAFF. Based on the CDR3 plus reference TRBV7-8 and TRBJ1-1, the full variable domain is GAGVSQSPRYKVAKRGQDVALRCDPISGHVSLFWYQQALGQGPEFLTYFQNEAQLDKSGLPSDRFFAERPEGSVSTLKIQRTQQEDSAVYLCASSLDRNTEAFFGQGTRLTVV.

The chain combines TRBV19 with TRBJ1-1, with D possibly matching TRBD1 (5 bases). The length of the CDR3 is 16 residues. Trimming shortened V by 7 bases and J by 4 bases, and 22 bases separated the two germline ends. From germline, CDR1 is LNHDA and CDR2 SQIVND (reference sequence). As DNA, the CDR3 is TGTGCCAGTAAACCGGGAGATCCGATCGGGGGCACTGAAGCTTTCTTT. Its translation: CASKPGDPIGGTEAFF.

This chain connects TRBV6-2 or TRBV6-3 to TRBJ1-1; no reliable D call. The ends were cut back, 4 bases at V and 1 base at J, with 10 bases in the middle. The length of the CDR3 is 14 residues. The V gene's germline CDR1 is MNHEY and CDR2 SVGEGT. CDR3 sequence (DNA): TGTGCCAGCAGTTCGACACCAGCGAACACTGAAGCTTTCTTT. Amino acid sequence: CASSSTPANTEAFF.

Only a few counts were recorded for this clone. V usage is TRBV3-1 (or the pseudogene TRBV3-2) and J usage is TRBJ1-2; TRBD1 agrees at 8 bases. Germline values: CDR1 LGHDT, CDR2 YNNKEL (reference sequence). This CDR3 comprises 16 residues. The V segment lost 2 bases and the J segment 4 bases; nucleotides outside the gene matches: 9. The CDR3: CASSQNPGGVSYGYTF. In DNA form, the CDR3 reads TGTGCCAGCAGCCAAAATCCAGGGGGCGTAAGCTATGGCTACACCTTC.

This chain uses TRBV20-1 with TRBJ1-5; 9 positions match TRBD1. Per the germline V gene, CDR1 is DFQATT and CDR2 is SNEGSKA (reference sequence). Trimming at V came to 3 bases and at J to 3 bases, leaving 6 bases not matched to a gene. CDR3 length equals 15 residues. This CDR3 reads CSASTYRGLNQPQHF. The CDR3 region has the DNA TGCAGTGCTAGTACCTACAGGGGGCTCAATCAGCCCCAGCATTTT.

CDR3 sequence reads: CASGRGGNTEAFF. CDR3 in DNA: TGTGCTAGTGGTAGGGGGGGAAACACTGAAGCTTTCTTT. The chain combines TRBV12-5 with TRBJ1-1, with a possible D match to TRBD1 (6 bases). Looked up from germline, CDR1 is LGHNT and CDR2 is FRNRAP. This CDR3 is built from 13 residues. Trimming took off 5 bases at V and 2 bases at J, with 9 bases between the two ends.

This sequence joins TRBV15 and TRBJ1-1, with TRBD1 matching over 10 bases. This CDR3 is built from 15 residues. The junction had 9 bases not matched to a gene; V was cut back by 6 bases and J by 5 bases. CDR1 and CDR2 (germline): LNHNV, YYDKDF (reference sequence). The CDR3 protein is CATRNPDRGGTEAFF. CDR3 in DNA: TGTGCCACCAGGAACCCGGACAGGGGGGGGACTGAAGCTTTCTTT.

V is TRBV4-3 and J is TRBJ1-2; D call uncertain. Per germline, CDR1 LGHNA and CDR2 YSLEER. Trimming pared 0 bases from V and 0 bases from J, leaving 14 bases between. This CDR3 has 17 amino acids. CDR3 amino acids: CASSQDRLPPSNYGYTF. CDR3 coding DNA: TGCGCCAGCAGCCAAGACAGACTTCCCCCCTCTAACTATGGCTACACCTTC.

The J gene is TRBJ1-1, the V gene TRBV14; D might be TRBD1 (6 bases). The V gene's germline CDR1 is SGHDN and CDR2 FVKESK. The CDR3 is made up of 18 amino acids. Trimming stripped 0 bases from V and 3 bases from J, with 20 bases between. For the CDR3, the DNA is TGTGCCAGCAGCCAAGATCGGGTGCAGGGGCGCTGGGACACTGAAGCTTTCTTT. Translating gives CASSQDRVQGRWDTEAFF.

V and J are TRBV5-1 and TRBJ1-1; 8 bases fit TRBD1. The germline CDR1 and CDR2 sequences are SGHRS and YFSETQ. The CDR3 is 13 amino acids. Losses at the gene ends were 4 bases for V and 5 bases for J; bases not matched to a gene: 4. CDR3 residues: CASSQGAGTEAFF. CDR3 nucleotide sequence: TGCGCCAGCAGCCAGGGGGCCGGAACTGAAGCTTTCTTT.

The gene calls are TRBV5-1 and TRBJ1-4, with D tentatively TRBD1 (5 bases). The germline CDR1 and CDR2 sequences are SGHRS and YFSETQ. The CDR3 covers 16 residues. Trimming shortened V by 2 bases and J by 4 bases, and 15 bases separated the two germline ends. CDR3 DNA sequence: TGCGCCAGCAGCTTTGCCCCGGGGGAGGGTAATGAAAAACTGTTTTTT. Amino acids: CASSFAPGEGNEKLFF. The full variable domain, with the rest looked up from reference TRBV5-1 and TRBJ1-4, is KAGVTQTPRYLIKTRGQQVTLSCSPISGHRSVSWYQQTPGQGLQFLFEYFSETQRNKGNFPGRFSGRQFSNSRSEMNVSTLELGDSALYLCASSFAPGEGNEKLFFGSGTQLSVL.

CDR3 residues: CASSPQEGYGYTF. CDR3 bases: TGTGCCAGCTCACCCCAGGAGGGCTATGGCTACACCTTC. The chain joins TRBV18 to TRBJ1-2; D unclear. In germline, CDR1 is KGHSH, CDR2 LQKENI. The ends were cut back, 3 bases at V and 4 bases at J, with 9 bases in the middle. The CDR3 runs to 13 residues.

This sequence joins TRBV6-2 or TRBV6-3 and TRBJ2-1, with a possible D match to TRBD1 (6 bases). CDR3 length equals 11 residues. Germline assignment: CDR1 MNHEY and CDR2 SVGEGT. V lost 5 bases to trimming and J lost 15 bases, with 14 bases between them. CDR3 sequence reads: CASSHGQLWFF. The CDR3 nucleotides read TGTGCCAGCAGTCACGGACAGCTATGGTTCTTC.

The rearrangement joins TRBV28 to TRBJ1-1; no definite D call. Germline-derived CDR1 and CDR2 are MDHEN and SYDVKM. The CDR3 consists of 11 residues. The ends were cut back, 6 bases at V and 8 bases at J, with 10 bases in the middle. In DNA, the CDR3 is TGTGCCAGCAGCCACAACAGAGAAGCTTTCTTT. Translated, it gives CASSHNREAFF.

The chain joins TRBV20-1 to TRBJ1-4, with D hard to call. Germline CDR1 and CDR2: DFQATT and SNEGSKA (reference sequence). The length of the CDR3 is 14 residues. Trimming pared 3 bases from V and 1 base from J, leaving 9 bases between. The CDR3: CSASGSLTNEKLFF. The DNA of the CDR3 is TGCAGTGCTAGTGGGAGTTTAACTAATGAAAAACTGTTTTTT.

This clone was recorded once. The chain couples TRBV10-3 to TRBJ1-1, with a tentative D call TRBD1 (5 bases). Trimming cost V 8 bases and J 1 base, with 11 bases left between them. The CDR3 runs 13 residues. Looked up from germline, CDR1 is ENHRY and CDR2 is SYGVKD. CDR3 DNA sequence: TGTGCCATCCTGCCAGGGCCGAACACTGAAGCTTTCTTT. It encodes CAILPGPNTEAFF.

This clone ranks as medium-sized. The V gene is TRBV6-5, the J gene TRBJ2-1; D uncertain. The V gene lost 7 bases and the J gene lost 0 bases, with 13 bases spanning the gap. Germline CDR1 is MNHEY and CDR2 is SVGAGI. CDR3 length: 15 amino acids. The CDR3 region has the DNA TGTGCCAGCAACCCCTCTATGAGCTCCTACAATGAGCAGTTCTTC. Translated: CASNPSMSSYNEQFF.

The V gene is TRBV4-2, the J gene TRBJ2-3, with D unclear. Looked up from germline, CDR1 is LGHNA and CDR2 is YNFKEQ. V was clipped by 4 bases and J by 6 bases, with 5 bases between them. This CDR3 is 11 amino acids long. The CDR3 loop reads CASSLSDTQYF. For the CDR3, the DNA is TGTGCCAGCAGCCTCTCCGATACGCAGTATTTT.

The chain uses TRBV7-3 and TRBJ2-2; D is unresolved. The germline V and J ends were trimmed by 2 bases and 6 bases, with 10 bases remaining between them. This CDR3 has 14 residues. Germline assignment: CDR1 SGHTA and CDR2 FQGTGA. This CDR3 is CASSLYLGAGELFF. The CDR3 DNA is TGTGCCAGCAGCTTATATCTAGGAGCCGGGGAGCTGTTTTTT.

The rearrangement uses TRBV5-6 and TRBJ2-5; TRBD2 aligns across 14 bases. Trimming at V came to 4 bases and at J to 4 bases, leaving 6 bases not matched to a gene. From germline, CDR1 is SGHDT and CDR2 YYEEEE. The CDR3 runs 16 residues. CDR3 region: CASSRRLAGGLETQYF. The CDR3 nucleotides are TGTGCCAGCAGCAGAAGACTAGCGGGGGGGCTAGAGACCCAGTACTTC.